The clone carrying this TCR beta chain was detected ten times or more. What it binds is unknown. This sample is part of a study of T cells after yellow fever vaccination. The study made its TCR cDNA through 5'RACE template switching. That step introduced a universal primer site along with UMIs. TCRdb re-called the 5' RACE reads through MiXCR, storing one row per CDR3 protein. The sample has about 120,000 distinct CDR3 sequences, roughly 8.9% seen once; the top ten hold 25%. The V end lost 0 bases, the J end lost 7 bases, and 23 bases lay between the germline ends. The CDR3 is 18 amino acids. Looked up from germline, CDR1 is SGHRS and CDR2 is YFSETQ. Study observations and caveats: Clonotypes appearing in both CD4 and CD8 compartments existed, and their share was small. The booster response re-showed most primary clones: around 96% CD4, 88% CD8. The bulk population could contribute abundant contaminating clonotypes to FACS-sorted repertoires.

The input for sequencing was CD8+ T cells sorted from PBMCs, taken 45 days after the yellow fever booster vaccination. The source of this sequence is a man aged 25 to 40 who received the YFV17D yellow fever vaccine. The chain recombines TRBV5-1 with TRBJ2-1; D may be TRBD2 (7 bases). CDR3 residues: CASSLAVGKGDYGNEQFF. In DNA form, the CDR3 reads TGCGCCAGCAGCTTGGCGGTGGGAAAGGGGGACTACGGTAATGAGCAGTTCTTC.